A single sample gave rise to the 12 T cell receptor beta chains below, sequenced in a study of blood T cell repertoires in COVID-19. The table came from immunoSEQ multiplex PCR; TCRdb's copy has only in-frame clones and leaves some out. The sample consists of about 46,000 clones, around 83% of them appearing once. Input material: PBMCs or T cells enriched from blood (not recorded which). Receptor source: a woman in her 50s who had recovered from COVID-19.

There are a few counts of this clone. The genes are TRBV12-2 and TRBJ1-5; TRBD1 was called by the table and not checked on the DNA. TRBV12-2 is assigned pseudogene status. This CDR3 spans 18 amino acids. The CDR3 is CASHLVTIQLLGLRPQHF. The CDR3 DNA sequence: TGTGCAAGTCACCTGGTTACCATACAGCTGTTAGGATTGCGGCCCCAGCATTTT.

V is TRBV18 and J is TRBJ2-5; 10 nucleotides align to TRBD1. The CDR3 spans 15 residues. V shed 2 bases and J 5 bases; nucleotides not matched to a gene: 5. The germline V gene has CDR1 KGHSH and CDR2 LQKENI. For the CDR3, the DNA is TGTGCCAGCTCACCAAGACAGGGGGCATGGGAGACCCAGTACTTC. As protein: CASSPRQGAWETQYF. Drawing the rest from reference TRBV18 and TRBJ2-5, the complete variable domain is NAGVMQNPRHLVRRRGQEARLRCSPMKGHSHVYWYRQLPEEGLKFMVYLQKENIIDESGMPKERFSAEFPKEGPSILRIQQVVRGDSAAYFCASSPRQGAWETQYFGPGTRLLVL.

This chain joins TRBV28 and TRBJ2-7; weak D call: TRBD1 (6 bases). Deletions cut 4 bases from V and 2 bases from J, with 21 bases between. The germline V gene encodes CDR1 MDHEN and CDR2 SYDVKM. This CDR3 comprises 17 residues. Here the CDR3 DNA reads TGTGCCAGCAGTTATAGTCCGGGACAAATAGGAGCCTACGAGCAGTACTTC. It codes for CASSYSPGQIGAYEQYF.

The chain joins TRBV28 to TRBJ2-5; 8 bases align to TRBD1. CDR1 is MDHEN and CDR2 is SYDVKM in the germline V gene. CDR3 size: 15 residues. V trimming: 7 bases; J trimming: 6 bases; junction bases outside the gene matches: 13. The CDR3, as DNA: TGTGCCAGCACTCAACAGCAGGGGGCGCCCAAGACCCAGTACTTC. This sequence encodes CASTQQQGAPKTQYF.

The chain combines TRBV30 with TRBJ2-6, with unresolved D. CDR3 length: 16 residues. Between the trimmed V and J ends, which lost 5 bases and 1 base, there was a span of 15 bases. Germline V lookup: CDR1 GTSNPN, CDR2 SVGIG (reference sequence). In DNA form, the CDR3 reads TGTGCCTGGTCAACATTGGGCGCTTCTGGGGCCAACGTCCTGACTTTC. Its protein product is CAWSTLGASGANVLTF.

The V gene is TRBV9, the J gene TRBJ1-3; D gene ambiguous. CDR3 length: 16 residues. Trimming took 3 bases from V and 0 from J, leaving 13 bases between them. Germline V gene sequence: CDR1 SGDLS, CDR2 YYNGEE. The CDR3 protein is CASSASAGNSGNTIYF. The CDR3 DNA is TGTGCCAGCAGCGCCTCGGCGGGAAACTCTGGAAACACCATATATTTT.

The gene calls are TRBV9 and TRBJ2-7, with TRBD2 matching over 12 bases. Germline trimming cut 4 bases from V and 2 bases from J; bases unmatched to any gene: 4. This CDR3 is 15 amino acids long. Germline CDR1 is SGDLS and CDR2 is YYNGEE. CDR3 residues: CASSPASGRAYEQYF. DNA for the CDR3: TGTGCCAGCAGCCCCGCTAGCGGGAGGGCCTACGAGCAGTACTTC.

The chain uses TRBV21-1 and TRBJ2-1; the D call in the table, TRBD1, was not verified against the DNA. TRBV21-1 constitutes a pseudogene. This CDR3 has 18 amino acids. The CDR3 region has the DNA TGTGCCAGCAGCAATCACAGGGATGTAGTAAGGTCCTACAATGAGCAGTTCTTC. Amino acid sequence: CASSNHRDVVRSYNEQFF.

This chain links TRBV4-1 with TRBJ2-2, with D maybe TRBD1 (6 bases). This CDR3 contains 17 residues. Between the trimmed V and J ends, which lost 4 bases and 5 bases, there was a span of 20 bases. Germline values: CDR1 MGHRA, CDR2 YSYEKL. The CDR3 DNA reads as TGCGCCAGCAGCCGCTCACCCCTCGCAGGGGAAACCGGGGAGCTGTTTTTT. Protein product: CASSRSPLAGETGELFF.

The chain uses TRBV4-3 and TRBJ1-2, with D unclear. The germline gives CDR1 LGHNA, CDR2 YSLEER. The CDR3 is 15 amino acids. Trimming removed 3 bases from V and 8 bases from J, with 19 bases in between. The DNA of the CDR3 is TGCGCCAGCAGCCAGGGCGCGGGTGGGCCTTACGGCTACACCTTC. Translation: CASSQGAGGPYGYTF.

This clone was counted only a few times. The CDR3 nucleotides are TGTGCCAGCATCCACAGGGTTGGTTGGGGCACTGAAGCTTTCTTT. Translated: CASIHRVGWGTEAFF. This chain joins TRBV6-5 and TRBJ1-1, with D perhaps TRBD1 (6 bases). The CDR3 runs 15 residues. V gave up 7 bases and J gave up 4 bases, with 19 bases separating them. CDR1 is MNHEY and CDR2 is SVGAGI in the germline V gene.

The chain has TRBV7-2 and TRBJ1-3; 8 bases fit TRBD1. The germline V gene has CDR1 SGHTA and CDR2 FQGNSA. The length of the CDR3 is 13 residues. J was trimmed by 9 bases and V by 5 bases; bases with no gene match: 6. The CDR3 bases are TGTGCCAGCAGCCCCGGACAGGGACGCACCATATATTTT. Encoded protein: CASSPGQGRTIYF.